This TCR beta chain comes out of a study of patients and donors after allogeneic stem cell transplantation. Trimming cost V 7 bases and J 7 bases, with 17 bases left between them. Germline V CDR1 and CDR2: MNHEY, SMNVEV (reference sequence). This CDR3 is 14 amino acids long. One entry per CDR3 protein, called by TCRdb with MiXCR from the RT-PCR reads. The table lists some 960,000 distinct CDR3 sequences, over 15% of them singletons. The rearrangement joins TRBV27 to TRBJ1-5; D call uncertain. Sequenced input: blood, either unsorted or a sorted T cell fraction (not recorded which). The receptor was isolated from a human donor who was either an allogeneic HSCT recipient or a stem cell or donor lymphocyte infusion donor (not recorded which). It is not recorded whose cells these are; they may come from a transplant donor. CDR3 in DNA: TGTGCCAGCAAACGGAGTGAAACCCAACAGCCCCAGCATTTT. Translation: CASKRSETQQPQHF.